This T cell receptor (beta chain) was retrieved from a study of cytomegalovirus exposure and HLA in healthy donors. The study, taken as a whole, reports: Many donors shared some public TCRs, even though most TCR sequences were rare. It was likely that a cluster of highly shared sequence variants was a sequencing artifact.

Regarding this clone: Its matching antigen is unknown.

The PCR had 60 Vbeta and 13 Jbeta primers. Assay: immunoSEQ multiplex PCR; the TCRdb copy retains only in-frame clones and omits some. The sample yields roughly 250,000 clones, around 80% seen once. Trimming cost V 0 bases and J 3 bases; bases outside gene matches: 15. CDR3 length equals 19 residues. CDR1 is MNHNS and CDR2 is SASEGT in the germline V gene. The chain uses TRBV6-1 and TRBJ1-2; TRBD1 matches 8 bases. The TCR sequence derives from a girl under 10 years old in good health and CMV-seronegative. Sequenced: PBMCs. The CDR3 nucleotides read TGTGCCAGCAGTGAAGCGCAATTGGTCCGGACAGGGTATTACTATGGCTACACCTTC. Protein sequence: CASSEAQLVRTGYYYGYTF.